These T cell receptor beta chains were read from a single sample in a study of T cell responses to AZD1222 COVID-19 vaccine. Using immunoSEQ multiplex PCR, the repertoire was profiled, and TCRdb retains in-frame clones only, with some absent. This sample has about 160,000 clones, with more than 85% found just once. The starting material was peripheral blood, obtained 28 days after the second AZD1222 dose. The receptors were gathered from an adult who received the AZD1222 COVID-19 vaccine. Both conserved end residues are part of each CDR3. Each record gives: clone size, D gene, J gene, V gene, CDR3 protein, CDR3 DNA. The D gene is left open where the match is weak. The size of a clone is reported for some rows only, either as once, few or many, or as a class for expanded clones.

>NA|NA|TRBJ1-1|TRBV19
CASSTRENTEAFF
TGTGCCAGTAGTACCCGAGAGAACACTGAAGCTTTCTTT
>NA|NA|TRBJ2-7|TRBV15
CATSRDTWEEQYF
TGTGCCACCAGCAGAGATACTTGGGAAGAGCAGTACTTC
>NA|TRBD2|TRBJ2-1|TRBV11-2
CASRPLTSGRSNEQFF
TGTGCCAGCAGGCCTCTTACTAGCGGGAGGAGTAATGAGCAGTTCTTC
>NA|TRBD1|TRBJ1-1|TRBV24-1
CATSAGGTEAFF
TGTGCCACCAGCGCAGGGGGCACTGAAGCTTTCTTT
>NA|NA|TRBJ2-2|TRBV6-5
CASGGTPGTGELFF
TGTGCCAGCGGGGGGACCCCGGGCACCGGGGAGCTGTTTTTT
>NA|NA|TRBJ2-2|TRBV11-3
CASSLRGAPAGELFF
TGTGCCAGCAGCTTACGGGGGGCGCCGGCCGGGGAGCTGTTTTTT
>few|TRBD1|TRBJ1-6|TRBV6-2/TRBV6-3
CASTPTGINSPLHF
TGTGCCAGCACCCCGACAGGGATAAATTCACCCCTCCACTTT
>NA|NA|TRBJ2-1|TRBV19
CASSPTGAGNEQFF
TGTGCCAGTAGTCCAACGGGAGCAGGCAATGAGCAGTTCTTC
>NA|NA|TRBJ2-2|TRBV28
CASSLSSGNTGELFF
TGTGCCAGCAGTTTATCCAGCGGGAACACCGGGGAGCTGTTTTTT
>NA|NA|TRBJ1-5|TRBV2
CASSPRQYNQPQHF
TGTGCCAGCAGTCCGAGACAGTACAATCAGCCCCAGCATTTT
>NA|NA|TRBJ2-7|TRBV5-1
CASSPGAGRSYEQYF
TGCGCCAGCAGCCCGGGTGCCGGTAGGTCCTACGAGCAGTACTTC
>NA|NA|TRBJ1-1|TRBV15
CATSRDGSQGWGGDTEAFF
TGTGCCACCAGCAGAGATGGAAGCCAGGGATGGGGGGGCGACACTGAAGCTTTCTTT